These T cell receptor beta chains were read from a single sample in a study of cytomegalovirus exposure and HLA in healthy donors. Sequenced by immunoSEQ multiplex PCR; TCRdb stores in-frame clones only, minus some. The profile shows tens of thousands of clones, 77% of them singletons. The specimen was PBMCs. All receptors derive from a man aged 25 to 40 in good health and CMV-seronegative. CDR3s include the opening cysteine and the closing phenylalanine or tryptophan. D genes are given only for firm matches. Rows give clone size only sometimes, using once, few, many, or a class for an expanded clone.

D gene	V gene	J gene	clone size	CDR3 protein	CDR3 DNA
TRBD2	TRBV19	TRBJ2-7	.	CASKGSFRGENYEQYF	TGTGCCAGTAAGGGGTCATTTCGGGGGGAGAACTACGAGCAGTACTTC
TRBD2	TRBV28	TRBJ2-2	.	CASRGTRRTGELFF	TGTGCCAGCAGGGGGACTAGACGCACCGGGGAGCTGTTTTTT
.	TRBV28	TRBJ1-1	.	CASSSPQGWGTEAFF	TGTGCCAGCAGTTCTCCACAGGGCTGGGGCACTGAAGCTTTCTTT
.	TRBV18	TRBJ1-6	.	CASSPVGGESPLHF	TGTGCCAGCTCACCAGTCGGGGGGGAGTCACCCCTCCACTTT
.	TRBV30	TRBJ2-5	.	CAWSVLWEPKETQYF	TGTGCCTGGAGTGTCTTATGGGAGCCCAAGGAGACCCAGTACTTC
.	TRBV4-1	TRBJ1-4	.	CASSRYTTTNEKLFF	TGCGCCAGCAGCCGTTACACGACAACTAATGAAAAACTGTTTTTT
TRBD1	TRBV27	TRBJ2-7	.	CASSRDRVDERYF	TGTGCCAGCAGCCGGGACAGGGTTGACGAGCGGTACTTC
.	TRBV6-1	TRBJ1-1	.	CASSARKYRVASTEAFF	TGTGCCAGCAGTGCTCGAAAATACAGGGTCGCGAGCACTGAAGCTTTCTTT
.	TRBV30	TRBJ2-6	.	CAWAAGSGANVLTF	TGTGCCTGGGCTGCAGGCTCTGGGGCCAACGTCCTGACTTTC
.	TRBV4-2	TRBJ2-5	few	CASSQDLKQGSQETQYF	TGTGCCAGCAGCCAAGATTTGAAACAGGGAAGCCAAGAGACCCAGTACTTC
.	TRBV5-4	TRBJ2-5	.	CASSLSLTSPQETQYF	TGTGCCAGCAGCTTGTCCCTAACTAGTCCCCAAGAGACCCAGTACTTC
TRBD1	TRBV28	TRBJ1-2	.	CASTNYRGQWANYGYTF	TGTGCCAGCACCAATTACAGGGGGCAGTGGGCGAACTATGGCTACACCTTC
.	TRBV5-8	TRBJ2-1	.	CASSFIQGSNEQFF	TGTGCCAGCAGCTTTATCCAGGGGAGCAATGAGCAGTTCTTC
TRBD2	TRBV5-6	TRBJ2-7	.	CASSLSSPGLQYEQYF	TGTGCCAGCAGCTTGTCCAGCCCGGGACTACAGTACGAGCAGTACTTC
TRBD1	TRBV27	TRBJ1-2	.	CASSPYGQGDGYTF	TGTGCCAGCAGCCCCTACGGGCAGGGGGATGGCTACACCTTC
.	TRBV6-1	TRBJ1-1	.	CASSERLGRTEAFF	TGTGCCAGCAGTGAGAGGTTAGGGAGGACTGAAGCTTTCTTT
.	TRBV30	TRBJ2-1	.	CAWSPGRESYNEQFF	TGTGCCTGGAGTCCTGGCAGGGAATCCTACAATGAGCAGTTCTTC
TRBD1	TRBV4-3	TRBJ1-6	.	CASSQDAGGNSPLHF	TGCGCCAGCAGCCAAGATGCAGGGGGGAATTCACCCCTCCACTTT
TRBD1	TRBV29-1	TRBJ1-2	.	CSVLNDRAYGYTF	TGCAGCGTTCTGAACGACAGGGCTTATGGCTACACCTTC
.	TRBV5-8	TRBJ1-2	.	CASSYTGTGLTNYGYTF	TGTGCCAGCAGCTATACCGGGACTGGACTTACTAACTATGGCTACACCTTC
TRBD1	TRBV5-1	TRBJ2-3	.	CASSPGVRGSTDTQYF	TGCGCCAGCAGCCCTGGGGTCAGGGGGAGCACAGATACGCAGTATTTT
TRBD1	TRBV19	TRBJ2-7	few	CASSRQGDTYEQYF	TGTGCCAGTTCTAGACAGGGAGACACCTACGAGCAGTACTTC
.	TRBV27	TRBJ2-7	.	CASSLQGVLSYEQYF	TGTGCCAGCAGTTTACAAGGGGTCCTCTCCTACGAGCAGTACTTC
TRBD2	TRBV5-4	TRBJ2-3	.	CASSLTSGDTDTQYF	TGTGCCAGCAGCTTGACTAGCGGGGACACAGATACGCAGTATTTT
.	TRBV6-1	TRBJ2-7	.	CASTQDIDVYEQYF	TGTGCCAGCACCCAGGACATTGATGTCTACGAGCAGTACTTC
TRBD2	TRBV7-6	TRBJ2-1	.	CASSLGLAGGVVEQFF	TGTGCCAGCAGCTTAGGGCTAGCGGGAGGAGTAGTTGAGCAGTTCTTC
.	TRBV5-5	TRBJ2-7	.	CASSFWAYSYEQYF	TGTGCCAGCAGCTTTTGGGCCTACTCCTACGAGCAGTACTTC
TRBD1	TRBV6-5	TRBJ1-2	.	CASSYTGDGYTF	TGTGCCAGCAGTTACACAGGGGATGGCTACACCTTC
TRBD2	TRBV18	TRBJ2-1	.	CASSPRAGLAANEQFF	TGTGCCAGCTCACCAAGGGCGGGACTAGCGGCCAATGAGCAGTTCTTC
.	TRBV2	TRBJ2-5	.	CASSEQGQETQYF	TGTGCCAGCAGTGAACAGGGTCAAGAGACCCAGTACTTC
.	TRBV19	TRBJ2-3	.	CASSIKDSGKHTQYF	TGTGCCAGTAGTATAAAGGACTCAGGCAAGCATACGCAGTATTTT
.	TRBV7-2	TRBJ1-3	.	CASSLQGAVIGNTIYF	TGTGCCAGCAGCTTACAAGGGGCTGTCATTGGAAACACCATATATTTT
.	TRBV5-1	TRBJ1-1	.	CASSRGTENTEAFF	TGCGCCAGCAGCCGCGGGACGGAGAACACTGAAGCTTTCTTT
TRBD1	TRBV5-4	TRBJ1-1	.	CASSSQGAGTEAFF	TGTGCCAGCAGCTCCCAGGGGGCTGGCACTGAAGCTTTCTTT